The following is a T cell receptor beta chain sequence with its context. Its antigen is currently unknown. These data come from a study of blood T cells in healthy people across ages. Study findings and constraints: With age, beta diversity per million T cells declined roughly linearly, significantly by approximately 40. Whereas aged donors had fewer naive CD4+ cells, long-lived donors had more of them and higher diversity.

With a J-beta primer mix and a sample-barcoded 5' primer, a second PCR ran about 7 to 11 cycles. TCRdb used MiXCR to reprocess the 5' RACE reads, holding one entry per CDR3 protein. This table has 780,000 or so distinct CDR3 sequences, about 53% appearing once. This TCR was recovered from a man aged 80 or over in good health. Sequenced material: blood.

The CDR3 spells CASSVNDGGGSGRNEQYF. DNA of the CDR3: TGTGCCAGCAGCGTTAACGACGGTGGGGGATCCGGAAGGAATGAGCAGTACTTC. The chain uses TRBV7-3 and TRBJ2-4, with D perhaps being TRBD1 or TRBD2 (5 bases each). The CDR3 contains 18 residues. Germline CDR1 and CDR2: SGHTA and FQGTGA. With 5 bases removed from V and 13 bases from J, the gap between germline ends came to 33 bases.